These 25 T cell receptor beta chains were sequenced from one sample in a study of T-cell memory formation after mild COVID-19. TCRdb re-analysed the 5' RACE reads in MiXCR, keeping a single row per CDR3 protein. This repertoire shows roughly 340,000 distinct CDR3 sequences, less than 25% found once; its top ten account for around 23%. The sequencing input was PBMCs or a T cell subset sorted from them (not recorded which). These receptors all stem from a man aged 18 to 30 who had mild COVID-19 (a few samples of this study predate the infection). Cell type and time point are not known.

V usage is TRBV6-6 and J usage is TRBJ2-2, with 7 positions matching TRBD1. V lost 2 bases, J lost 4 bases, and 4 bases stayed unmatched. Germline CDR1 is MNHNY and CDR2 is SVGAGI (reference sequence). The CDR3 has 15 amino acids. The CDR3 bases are TGTGCCAGCAGTTACCGGGACAGCGTCACCGGGGAGCTGTTTTTT. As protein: CASSYRDSVTGELFF.

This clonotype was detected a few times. The CDR3, as DNA: TGTGCCAGCAGCACAGGACAGGGGCTGCGCGGCTACACCTTC. This gives the protein CASSTGQGLRGYTF. The gene calls are TRBV7-2 and TRBJ1-2; 9 bases fit TRBD1. This CDR3 spans 14 amino acids. V dropped 5 bases and J dropped 8; count of bases not matched to a gene: 9. CDR1 is SGHTA, CDR2 FQGNSA, per germline.

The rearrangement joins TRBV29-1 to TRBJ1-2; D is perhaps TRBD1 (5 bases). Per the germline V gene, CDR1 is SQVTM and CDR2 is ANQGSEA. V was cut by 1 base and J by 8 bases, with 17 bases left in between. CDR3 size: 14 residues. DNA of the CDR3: TGCAGCGTTGAAGGGCCCGCCAGGGCGGGCGGCTACACCTTC. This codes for CSVEGPARAGGYTF.

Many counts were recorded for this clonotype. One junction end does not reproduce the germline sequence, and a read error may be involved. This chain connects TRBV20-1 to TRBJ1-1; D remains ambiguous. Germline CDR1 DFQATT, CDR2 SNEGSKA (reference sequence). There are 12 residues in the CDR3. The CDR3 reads CSARPGNNEAFF. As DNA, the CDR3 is TGCAGTGCTAGGCCCGGGAACAATGAAGCTTTCTTT.

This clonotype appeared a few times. CDR3 nucleotide sequence: TGTGCCAGCAGACGTAGGGGACAGGGGGCCCCCGTTAATGGCTACACCTTC. Translated: CASRRRGQGAPVNGYTF. The genes are TRBV6-5 and TRBJ1-2; 12 bases align to TRBD1. The CDR3 loop spans 17 amino acids. V trimming: 6 bases; J trimming: 6 bases; junction bases outside the gene matches: 14. CDR1 and CDR2 (germline): MNHEY, SVGAGI.

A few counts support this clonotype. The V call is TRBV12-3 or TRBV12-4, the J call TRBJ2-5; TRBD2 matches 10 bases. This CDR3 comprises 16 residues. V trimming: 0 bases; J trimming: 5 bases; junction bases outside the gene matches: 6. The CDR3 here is CASSLAASGGVETQYF. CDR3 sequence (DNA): TGTGCCAGCAGTTTAGCGGCTAGCGGGGGCGTGGAGACCCAGTACTTC.

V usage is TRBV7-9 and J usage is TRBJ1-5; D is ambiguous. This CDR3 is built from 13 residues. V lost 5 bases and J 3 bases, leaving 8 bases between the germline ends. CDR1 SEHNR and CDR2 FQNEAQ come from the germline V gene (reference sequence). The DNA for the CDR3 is TGTGCCAGCAGCCTCTCAAACAATCAGCCCCAGCATTTT. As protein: CASSLSNNQPQHF. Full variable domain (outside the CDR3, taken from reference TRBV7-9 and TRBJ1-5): DTGVSQNPRHKITKRGQNVTFRCDPISEHNRLYWYRQTLGQGPEFLTYFQNEAQLEKSRLLSDRFSAERPKGSFSTLEIQRTEQGDSAMYLCASSLSNNQPQHFGDGTRLSIL.

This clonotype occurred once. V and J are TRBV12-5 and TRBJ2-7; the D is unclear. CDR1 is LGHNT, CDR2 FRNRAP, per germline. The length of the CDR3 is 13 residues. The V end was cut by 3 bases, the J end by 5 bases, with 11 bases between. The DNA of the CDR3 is TGTGCTAGTGGTTTACACACGACCAACGAGCAGTACGTC. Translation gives CASGLHTTNEQYV.

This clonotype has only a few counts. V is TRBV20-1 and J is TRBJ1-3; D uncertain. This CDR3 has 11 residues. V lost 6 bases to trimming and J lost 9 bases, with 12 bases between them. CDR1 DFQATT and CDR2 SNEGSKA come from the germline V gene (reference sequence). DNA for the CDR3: TGCAGTGCCACCCCAGGCACCACCATATATTTT. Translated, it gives CSATPGTTIYF.

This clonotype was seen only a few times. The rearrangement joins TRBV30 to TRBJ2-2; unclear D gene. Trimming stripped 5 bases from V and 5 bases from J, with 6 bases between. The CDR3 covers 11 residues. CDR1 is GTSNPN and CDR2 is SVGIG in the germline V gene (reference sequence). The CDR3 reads CAWDLTGELFF. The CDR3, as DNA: TGTGCCTGGGACCTTACCGGGGAGCTGTTTTTT. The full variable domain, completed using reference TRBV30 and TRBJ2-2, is SQTIHQWPATLVQPVGSPLSLECTVEGTSNPNLYWYRQAAGRGLQLLFYSVGIGQISSEVPQNLSASRPQDRQFILSSKKLLLSDSGFYLCAWDLTGELFFGEGSRLTVL.

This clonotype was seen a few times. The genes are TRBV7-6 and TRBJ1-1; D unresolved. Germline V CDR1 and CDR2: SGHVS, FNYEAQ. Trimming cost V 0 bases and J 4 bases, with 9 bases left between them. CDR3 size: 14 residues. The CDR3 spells CASSLAGGSTEAFF. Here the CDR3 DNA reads TGTGCCAGCAGCTTAGCAGGAGGGTCCACTGAAGCTTTCTTT.

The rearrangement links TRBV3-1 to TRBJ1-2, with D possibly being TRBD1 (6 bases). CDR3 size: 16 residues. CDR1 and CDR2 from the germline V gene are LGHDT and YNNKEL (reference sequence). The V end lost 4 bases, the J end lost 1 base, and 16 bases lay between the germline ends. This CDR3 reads CASSPNQGTLNYGYTF. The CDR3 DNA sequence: TGTGCCAGCAGCCCTAACCAGGGGACCCTTAACTATGGCTACACCTTC.

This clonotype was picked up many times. The CDR3 coding sequence is TGTGCCAGCAGCGTAGCCGGGACTAGCGGTGCGATGTACGAGCAGTACTTC. This gives the protein CASSVAGTSGAMYEQYF. The gene calls are TRBV9 and TRBJ2-7; 11 bases are shared with TRBD2. V lost 0 bases, J lost 4 bases, and 9 bases stayed unmatched. Germline CDR1 SGDLS, CDR2 YYNGEE. The CDR3 is 17 residues long.

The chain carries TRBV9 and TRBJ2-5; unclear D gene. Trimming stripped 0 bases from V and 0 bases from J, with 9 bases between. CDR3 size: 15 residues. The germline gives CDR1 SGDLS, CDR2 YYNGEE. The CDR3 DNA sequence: TGTGCCAGCAGCGTAGGGGCGAGGTACCAAGAGACCCAGTACTTC. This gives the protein CASSVGARYQETQYF.

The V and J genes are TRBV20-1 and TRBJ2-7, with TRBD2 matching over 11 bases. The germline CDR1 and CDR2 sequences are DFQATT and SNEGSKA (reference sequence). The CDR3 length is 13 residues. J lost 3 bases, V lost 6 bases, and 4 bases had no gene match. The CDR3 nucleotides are TGCAGTGCCCAGACTAGCGGGGTCTACGAGCAGTACGTC. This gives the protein CSAQTSGVYEQYV.

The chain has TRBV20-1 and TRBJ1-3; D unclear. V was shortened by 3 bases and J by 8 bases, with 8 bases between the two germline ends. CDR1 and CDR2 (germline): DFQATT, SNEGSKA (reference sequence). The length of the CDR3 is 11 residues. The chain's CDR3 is CSARGTHTIYF. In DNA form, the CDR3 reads TGCAGTGCTAGGGGAACGCACACCATATATTTT.

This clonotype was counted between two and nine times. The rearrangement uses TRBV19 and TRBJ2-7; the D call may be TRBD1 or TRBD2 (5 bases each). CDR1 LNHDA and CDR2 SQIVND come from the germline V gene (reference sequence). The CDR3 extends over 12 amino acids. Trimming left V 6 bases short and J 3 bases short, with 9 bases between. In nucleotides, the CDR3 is TGTGCCAGTAGCCGGGACGGCTACGAGCAGTACTTC. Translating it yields CASSRDGYEQYF.

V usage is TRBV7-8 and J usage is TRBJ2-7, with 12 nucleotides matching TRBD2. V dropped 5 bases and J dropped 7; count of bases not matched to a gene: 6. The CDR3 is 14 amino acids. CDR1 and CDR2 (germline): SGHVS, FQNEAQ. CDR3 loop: CASSPGTSGWEQYF. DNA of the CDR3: TGTGCCAGCAGCCCCGGGACTAGCGGGTGGGAGCAGTACTTC.

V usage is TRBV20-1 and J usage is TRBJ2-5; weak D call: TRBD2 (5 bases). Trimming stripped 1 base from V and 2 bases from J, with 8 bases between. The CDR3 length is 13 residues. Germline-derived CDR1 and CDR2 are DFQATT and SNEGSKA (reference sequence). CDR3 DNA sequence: TGCAGTGCTAGAGTGCGGGCACAAGAGACCCAGTACTTC. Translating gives CSARVRAQETQYF.

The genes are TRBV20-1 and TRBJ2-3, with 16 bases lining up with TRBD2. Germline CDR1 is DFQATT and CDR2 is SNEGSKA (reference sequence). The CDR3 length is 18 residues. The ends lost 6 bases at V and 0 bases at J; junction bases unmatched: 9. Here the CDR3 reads CSASPGLAGGASTDTQYF. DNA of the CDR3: TGCAGTGCCAGCCCGGGACTAGCGGGGGGGGCTAGCACAGATACGCAGTATTTT.

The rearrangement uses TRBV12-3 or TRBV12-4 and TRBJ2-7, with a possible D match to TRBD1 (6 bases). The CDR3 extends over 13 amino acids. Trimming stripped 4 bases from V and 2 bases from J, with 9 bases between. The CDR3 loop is CASSYTGPYEQYV. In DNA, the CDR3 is TGTGCCAGCAGTTACACAGGGCCCTACGAGCAGTACGTC.

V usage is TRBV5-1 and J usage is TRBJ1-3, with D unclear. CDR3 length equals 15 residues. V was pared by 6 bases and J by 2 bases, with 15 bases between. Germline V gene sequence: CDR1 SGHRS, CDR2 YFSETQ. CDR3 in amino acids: CASNCLRPAGNTIYF. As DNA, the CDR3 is TGCGCCAGCAATTGCCTTCGGCCTGCTGGAAACACCATATATTTT.

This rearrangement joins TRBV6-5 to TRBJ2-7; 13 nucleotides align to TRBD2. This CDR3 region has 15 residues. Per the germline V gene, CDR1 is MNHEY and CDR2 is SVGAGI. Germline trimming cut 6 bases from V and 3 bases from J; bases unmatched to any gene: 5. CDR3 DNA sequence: TGTGCCAGCAGCGGATGGACTAGCGGGGGCTACGAGCAGTACTTC. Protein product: CASSGWTSGGYEQYF.

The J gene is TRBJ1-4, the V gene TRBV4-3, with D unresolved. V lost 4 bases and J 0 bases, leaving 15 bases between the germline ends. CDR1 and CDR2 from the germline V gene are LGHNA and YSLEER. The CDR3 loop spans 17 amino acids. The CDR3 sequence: CASSPQPRSATNEKLFF. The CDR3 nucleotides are TGCGCCAGCAGCCCCCAGCCCCGCTCTGCAACTAATGAAAAACTGTTTTTT.

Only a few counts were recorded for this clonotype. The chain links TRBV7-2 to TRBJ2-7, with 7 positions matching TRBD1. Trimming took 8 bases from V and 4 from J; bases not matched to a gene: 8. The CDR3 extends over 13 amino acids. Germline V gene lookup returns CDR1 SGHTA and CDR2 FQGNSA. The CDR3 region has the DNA TGTGCCAGCTCCCAGGGGGTTAGATACGAGCAGTACGTC. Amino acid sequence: CASSQGVRYEQYV.